A selection of T cell receptor beta chains follows, all from one sample in a study of blood T cell repertoires in COVID-19. Using immunoSEQ multiplex PCR, the repertoire was profiled, and TCRdb retains in-frame clones only, with some absent. The data hold roughly 100,000 clones, with 70% to 75% observed a single time. The sequenced sample consisted of peripheral blood. These receptors were taken from a human donor with acute or convalescent COVID-19. The donor label of this sample is uncertain. Each CDR3 is given with its conserved first and last residue. D genes are given only for firm matches. Expanded clones get a size class; other rows say once, few or many, or leave the size out.

V gene	D gene	clone size	J gene	CDR3 DNA	CDR3 protein
TRBV9	-	-	TRBJ2-1	TGTGCCAGCAGCGTAGGGGCAGGGTGGTACAATGAGCAGTTCTTC	CASSVGAGWYNEQFF
TRBV5-1	TRBD2	-	TRBJ2-2	TGCGCCAGCAGCTTGGCCATGTCTAGCGGGAGGGCCGGGGAGCTGTTTTTT	CASSLAMSSGRAGELFF
TRBV28	TRBD2	many	TRBJ2-7	TGTGCCAGCAATGGGGGGGAGTACGAGCAGTACTTC	CASNGGEYEQYF
TRBV27	-	-	TRBJ1-1	TGTGCCAGCAGTTTAGGCAGGGTCACTGAAGCTTTCTTT	CASSLGRVTEAFF
TRBV5-1	-	-	TRBJ1-1	TGCGCCAGCAGTCATACTACACAGAACACTGAAGCTTTCTTT	CASSHTTQNTEAFF
TRBV19	TRBD1	many	TRBJ1-1	TGTGCCAGTAGTATTACGGGACAGGGGGGGACTGAAGCTTTCTTT	CASSITGQGGTEAFF
TRBV29-1	-	few	TRBJ2-3	TGCAGCGTGGCCCCCCTCACAGATACGCAGTATTTT	CSVAPLTDTQYF
TRBV5-1	-	many	TRBJ2-3	TGCGCCAGCAGCGCCGGGCAGGGGTGGGCTAGCACAGATACGCAGTATTTT	CASSAGQGWASTDTQYF
TRBV27	TRBD2	few	TRBJ2-2	TGTGCCAGCGGAATAGCGGGGCCCACCGGGGAGCTGTTTTTT	CASGIAGPTGELFF
TRBV7-2	TRBD1	few	TRBJ2-3	TGTGCCAGCAGCCGTTGGACAGGGGGGGGAGATCTCACAGATACGCAGTATTTT	CASSRWTGGGDLTDTQYF
TRBV27	-	once	TRBJ1-1	TGTGCCAGCAGCTCGGACATTCTTGGGCGGACTGAAGCTTTCTTT	CASSSDILGRTEAFF
TRBV28	TRBD1	-	TRBJ1-5	TGTGCCAGCAGTTCGCCTCCTTCCGGGACAGGGTACAATCAGCCCCAGCATTTT	CASSSPPSGTGYNQPQHF
TRBV19	-	-	TRBJ2-3	TGTGCCAGTAGTTCTCAAAGAGGAGATACGCAGTATTTT	CASSSQRGDTQYF
TRBV27	TRBD1	-	TRBJ2-3	TGTGCCAGCAGTTATAACAGGGGCGTGGGCACAGATACGCAGTATTTT	CASSYNRGVGTDTQYF
TRBV2	-	once	TRBJ2-1	TGTGCCAGCAGGGACCGGGACTTTTACAATGAGCAGTTCTTC	CASRDRDFYNEQFF
TRBV5-4	TRBD1	-	TRBJ2-6	TGTGCCAGCAGCTCCATGGACAGGCGCTCTGGGGCCAACGTCCTGACTTTC	CASSSMDRRSGANVLTF
TRBV30	TRBD1	-	TRBJ1-2	TGTGCCTGGAGGAAACCGGGACAGGCCTATGGCTACACCTTC	CAWRKPGQAYGYTF
TRBV30	TRBD2	-	TRBJ2-1	TGTGCCTGGAGTCGGGGGGGCCTCTCGGATGAGCAGTTCTTC	CAWSRGGLSDEQFF
TRBV4-1	TRBD1	-	TRBJ1-1	TGCGCCAGCAGCGCAGGGGGCACGGTGAACACTGAAGCTTTCTTT	CASSAGGTVNTEAFF
TRBV6-6	-	-	TRBJ1-6	TGTGCCAGCGGGGGCAGGGAGAATTCACCCCTCCACTTT	CASGGRENSPLHF
TRBV27	-	-	TRBJ2-3	TGTGCCAGCAGTTTCGCTAGCACGAATACGCAGTATTTT	CASSFASTNTQYF
TRBV29-1	TRBD1	few	TRBJ2-2	TGCAGCGTCTGGAGACAGGGGTCCACCGGGGAGCTGTTTTTT	CSVWRQGSTGELFF
TRBV5-1	-	-	TRBJ1-2	TGCGCCAGCAGACCACAGGCACAGGATGGCTACACCTTC	CASRPQAQDGYTF
TRBV24-1	TRBD2	-	TRBJ2-3	TGTGCCACCAGTACCCGACTAGCGGGGGGGCTTACAGATACGCAGTATTTT	CATSTRLAGGLTDTQYF
TRBV7-2	-	once	TRBJ1-1	TGTGCCAGCAGCTTAGGGATGGGGCTTGAGGCTTTCTTT	CASSLGMGLEAFF
TRBV5-1	TRBD1	many	TRBJ1-4	TGCGCCAGCAGCTCGGGACAGCCAAATGAAAAACTGTTTTTT	CASSSGQPNEKLFF
TRBV29-1	TRBD1	-	TRBJ1-2	TGCAGCGATGATGCCGGGACAGGGGGAGGCTACACCTTC	CSDDAGTGGGYTF
TRBV2	-	-	TRBJ2-5	TGTGCCAGCAGACCCAGACAGGTTAAAGAGACCCAGTACTTC	CASRPRQVKETQYF
TRBV4-1	-	-	TRBJ1-4	TGCGCCAGCAGCCCGGGACAACGCTTACATAATGAAAAACTGTTTTTT	CASSPGQRLHNEKLFF
TRBV11-2	-	-	TRBJ1-2	TGTGCCAGCAGCTTAGATCATGGGCAGAGCTATGGCTACACCTTC	CASSLDHGQSYGYTF
TRBV9	-	-	TRBJ1-1	TGTGCCAGCAGCGCCCAACCGAGTAACACTGAAGCTTTCTTT	CASSAQPSNTEAFF
TRBV5-1	-	-	TRBJ1-4	TGCGCCAGCAGCCCGGGAGGCGGGGATGAAAAACTGTTTTTT	CASSPGGGDEKLFF
TRBV11-2	TRBD1	few	TRBJ1-3	TGTGCCAGCAGCTTTGGAGGGACAGGGCCTGGAAACACCATATATTTT	CASSFGGTGPGNTIYF
TRBV19	-	-	TRBJ1-1	TGTGCCAGTAGTATCGGTCGTCTGGAGAAAGCTTTCTTT	CASSIGRLEKAFF
TRBV5-1	-	-	TRBJ1-4	TGCGCCAGCAGCTCAGCGGGCAGGGTGGACGAAAAACTGTTTTTT	CASSSAGRVDEKLFF
TRBV11-3	TRBD2	-	TRBJ2-2	TGTGCCAGCAGCTCAGAGAAGGGACTACCTAACACCGGGGAGCTGTTTTTT	CASSSEKGLPNTGELFF
TRBV18	TRBD1	few	TRBJ2-7	TGTGCCAGCTCACCATTCGGGACAGACTCCTACGAGCAGTACTTC	CASSPFGTDSYEQYF
TRBV7-9	-	few	TRBJ1-2	TGTGCCAGCAGCTTAGACAGGGAGGGCTACACCTTC	CASSLDREGYTF
TRBV6-6	TRBD1	-	TRBJ1-6	TGTGCCAGCAGTCCAGGGACAGCTTATAATTCACCCCTCCACTTT	CASSPGTAYNSPLHF
TRBV6-5	-	-	TRBJ1-3	TGTGCCAGCAGCACCGGTACTGGAAACACCATATATTTT	CASSTGTGNTIYF
TRBV19	TRBD1	-	TRBJ1-5	TGTGCCAGTAGGACAGGGGGGTTTAGCAATCAGCCCCAGCATTTT	CASRTGGFSNQPQHF
TRBV7-2	-	-	TRBJ1-6	TGTGCCAGCAGCTTATCGGCAGGACAACAGATCCTTACACTCCACTTT	CASSLSAGQQILTLHF
TRBV28	TRBD2	-	TRBJ2-2	TGTGCCAGCAGTACCGGGACTAGAGACACCGGGGAGCTGTTTTTT	CASSTGTRDTGELFF
TRBV27	TRBD1	few	TRBJ1-2	TGTGCCAGCAGTGCGCCCGGGACAGGGAACTATGGCTACACCTTC	CASSAPGTGNYGYTF
TRBV24-1	TRBD1	once	TRBJ2-6	TGTGCCACCAGTGACACCGGGACAGGCCCATCTGGGGCCAACGTCCTGACTTTC	CATSDTGTGPSGANVLTF
TRBV6-5	-	-	TRBJ1-3	TGTGCCAGCAGCCCAGGGGCCCAAGGAAACACCATATATTTT	CASSPGAQGNTIYF
TRBV18	-	-	TRBJ1-4	TGTGCCAGCTCACCAGGGCTTGGTGAAAAACTGTTTTTT	CASSPGLGEKLFF
TRBV3-1/TRBV3-2	-	few	TRBJ1-1	TGTGCCAGCAGCCAAGCGACTGAAGCTTTCTTT	CASSQATEAFF
TRBV20-1	-	-	TRBJ1-2	TGCAGTGCTAGTGACCAGGGCAACTATGGCTACACCTTC	CSASDQGNYGYTF
TRBV24-1	-	-	TRBJ2-1	TGTGCCACCAGTAAATGGGACTCTGAGCAGTTCTTC	CATSKWDSEQFF
TRBV19	-	-	TRBJ2-1	TGTGCCAGTAGTATAACGTTGGGCCCCTACAATGAGCAGTTCTTC	CASSITLGPYNEQFF